Listed below are T cell receptor beta chains from one sample, sequenced in a study of blood T cell repertoires in COVID-19. The repertoire was sequenced with immunoSEQ multiplex PCR; TCRdb's copy has only in-frame clones and lacks some. The data contain approximately 130,000 clones, roughly four fifths of them singletons. Sequencing used PBMCs or T cells enriched from blood (not recorded which). These receptors came from a man aged 25 to 40 who had recovered from COVID-19. CDR3s include the opening cysteine and the closing phenylalanine or tryptophan. D genes are given only for firm matches. Only part of the rows carry a size: once, few, many, or a class if the clone is expanded.

v_call	clone_size	d_call	j_call	cdr3_nt	cdr3_aa
TRBV24-1	NA	NA	TRBJ2-2	TGTGCCACCAGTGATTCCGGGATCACCGGGGAGCTGTTTTTT	CATSDSGITGELFF
TRBV2	NA	NA	TRBJ1-2	TGTGCCAGCAGTCCGACAGAGACCTATGGCTACACCTTC	CASSPTETYGYTF
TRBV24-1	NA	TRBD2	TRBJ2-3	TGTGCCACCAGCCCCAATAGCGGGAGCCCAGATACGCAGTATTTT	CATSPNSGSPDTQYF
TRBV11-2	NA	TRBD1	TRBJ1-3	TGTGCCAGCAGCTTTGACACGGGACAGGGACACTCTGGAAACACCATATATTTT	CASSFDTGQGHSGNTIYF
TRBV9	NA	NA	TRBJ2-3	TGTGCCAGCAGTGCAAGAACGGGGGGCGAGGCAGATACGCAGTATTTT	CASSARTGGEADTQYF
TRBV14	NA	TRBD2	TRBJ2-3	TGTGCCAGCAATCTAGCGGGGGGTACAGATACGCAGTATTTT	CASNLAGGTDTQYF
TRBV5-4	NA	NA	TRBJ2-3	TGTGCCAGCAGCTTGGGGGGGGAGGTGGGCACAGATACGCAGTATTTT	CASSLGGEVGTDTQYF
TRBV4-2	NA	NA	TRBJ1-2	TGTGCCAGCAGCCAAGTCCTGGACTCCGGCTACACCTTC	CASSQVLDSGYTF
TRBV19	NA	TRBD2	TRBJ2-1	TGTGCCAGTAGTATTCGGCGGGGGGGCAGGAATGAGCAGTTCTTC	CASSIRRGGRNEQFF
TRBV11-2	NA	TRBD1	TRBJ1-1	TGTGCCAGCAGCTACACAGGGGGCGCAGAGGACACTGAAGCTTTCTTT	CASSYTGGAEDTEAFF
TRBV28	NA	NA	TRBJ1-5	TGTGCCAGCAGTTTAGGGGCACGAAATCAGCCCCAGCATTTT	CASSLGARNQPQHF
TRBV9	NA	TRBD1	TRBJ2-2	TGTGCCAGCAGCGTAGGGCGGGACAGGGGAATCACCGGGGAGCTGTTTTTT	CASSVGRDRGITGELFF
TRBV5-1	once	NA	TRBJ2-3	TGCGCCAGCAGCTCCATCCGGGACTTACCGACCAAAACTAGCACAGATACGCAGTATTTT	CASSSIRDLPTKTSTDTQYF
TRBV6-1	NA	NA	TRBJ1-2	TGTGCCAGCAGTGAAGCGACAGCCGCCAACTATGGCTACACCTTC	CASSEATAANYGYTF
TRBV7-6	NA	TRBD2	TRBJ2-3	TGTGCCAGCAGCTTAGCGGCGGGAGTCACAGATACGCAGTATTTT	CASSLAAGVTDTQYF
TRBV4-1	NA	NA	TRBJ2-2	TGCGCCAGCAGCCAAGATCTTAGGGGACATAAGGGCGGGGAGCTGTTTTTT	CASSQDLRGHKGGELFF
TRBV5-6	NA	TRBD2	TRBJ2-3	TGTGCCAGCCGGTTGGCGGGAGTCACAGATACGCAGTATTTT	CASRLAGVTDTQYF
TRBV4-1	NA	NA	TRBJ1-5	TGCGCCAGCAGCCAGGGGGAGGTAAACAATCAGCCCCAGCATTTT	CASSQGEVNNQPQHF
TRBV6-4	NA	TRBD1	TRBJ2-1	TGTGCCAGCAGTGAGGTTCAGGGGGTTGGAGAGCAGTTCTTC	CASSEVQGVGEQFF
TRBV5-4	NA	NA	TRBJ1-2	TGTGCCAGCAGCTCGGCGGTCTACTATGGCTACACCTTC	CASSSAVYYGYTF